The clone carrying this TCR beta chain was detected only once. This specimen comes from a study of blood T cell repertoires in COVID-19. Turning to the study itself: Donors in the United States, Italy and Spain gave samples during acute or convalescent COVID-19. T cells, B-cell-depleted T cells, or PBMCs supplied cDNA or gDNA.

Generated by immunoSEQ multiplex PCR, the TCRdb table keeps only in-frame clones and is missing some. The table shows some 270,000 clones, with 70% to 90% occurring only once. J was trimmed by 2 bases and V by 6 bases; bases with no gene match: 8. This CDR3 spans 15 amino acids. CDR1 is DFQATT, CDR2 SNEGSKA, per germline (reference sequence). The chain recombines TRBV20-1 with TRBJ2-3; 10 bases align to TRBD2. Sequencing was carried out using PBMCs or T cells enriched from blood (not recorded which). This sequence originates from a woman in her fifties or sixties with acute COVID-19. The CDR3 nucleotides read TGCAGTGCAAGTTCTAGCGGGGGAAACACAGATACGCAGTATTTT. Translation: CSASSSGGNTDTQYF.